What follows is one TCR beta chain and its context. The donor population consisted of healthy HIV-negative adults with no recent acute infections or vaccinations. This entry is derived from a study of shared clonotypes between healthy human individuals. The method was immunoSEQ multiplex PCR; TCRdb's version includes in-frame clones alone and lacks a portion of them. This table has around 500,000 clones, around 79% appearing once. Losses at the gene ends were 0 bases for V and 6 bases for J; bases not matched to a gene: 9. The CDR3 has 16 residues. Per the germline V gene, CDR1 is LGHNT and CDR2 is FRNRAP.

Sequenced material: PBMCs. The source of this sequence is a woman in her forties in good health. Some clones in this sample may be carry-over from other donors' samples. This rearrangement joins TRBV12-5 to TRBJ2-3; 7 nucleotides line up with TRBD2. CDR3 amino acids: CASGLVLGGSPDTQYF. The CDR3 region has the DNA TGTGCTAGTGGTTTGGTACTAGGCGGGAGCCCTGATACGCAGTATTTT.